The rows below give T cell receptor beta chains drawn from one sample of a study of blood T cells in healthy people across ages. One entry per CDR3 protein, called by TCRdb with MiXCR from the 5' RACE reads. There are more than 900,000 distinct CDR3 sequences in the sample; 25% to 30% occur only once, and roughly a tenth lies in the top ten. The same data also contributed to another study, on T cells of mothers and their children.

The material sequenced was blood. Every receptor here comes from a woman aged 40 to 55 in good health. Each CDR3 is given with its conserved first and last residue. The order of the fields is V gene, J gene, clone size, D gene, CDR3 protein, CDR3 DNA. A D gene is named only where the DNA matches it firmly. Part of the rows lack a size; the others show once, few, many or a class for expanded clones.

>TRBV12-3/TRBV12-4|TRBJ2-7|.|TRBD1
CVSSRTGGEQYF
TGTGTCAGCAGCAGGACAGGGGGCGAGCAGTACTTC
>TRBV27|TRBJ2-7|.|.
CASSLSVTATYEQYF
TGTGCCAGCAGCCTCTCAGTGACGGCGACCTACGAGCAGTACTTC
>TRBV7-2|TRBJ1-2|few|.
CASSVSGYGHTF
TGTGCCAGCAGCGTGAGCGGCTATGGCCACACCTTC
>TRBV20-1|TRBJ1-1|.|TRBD1
CSARQDRVSTEAFF
TGCAGTGCTAGACAGGACAGGGTAAGCACTGAAGCTTTCTTT
>TRBV28|TRBJ2-7|many|.
CASSPRGTHSYEQYF
TGTGCCAGCAGCCCCAGGGGCACTCACTCCTACGAGCAGTACTTC
>TRBV15|TRBJ1-6|.|.
CATSTGIESSSLHF
TGTGCCACCAGCACGGGGATCGAGAGTTCATCCCTCCACTTT
>TRBV20-1|TRBJ1-4|few|.
CSARDPDGSGTNEKLFF
TGCAGTGCTAGAGACCCAGACGGATCAGGAACTAATGAAAAACTGTTTTTT
>TRBV10-3|TRBJ2-7|.|.
CAISEEERWGQYF
TGTGCCATCAGTGAGGAGGAACGCTGGGGGCAGTACTTC
>TRBV30|TRBJ2-7|.|TRBD2
CAWRVGLAVEQYF
TGTGCCTGGAGGGTGGGACTAGCGGTCGAGCAGTACTTC
>TRBV13|TRBJ1-4|.|.
CASSFSRTDFSKLFF
TGTGCCAGCAGCTTTAGTCGGACGGATTTCTCAAAACTGTTTTTT